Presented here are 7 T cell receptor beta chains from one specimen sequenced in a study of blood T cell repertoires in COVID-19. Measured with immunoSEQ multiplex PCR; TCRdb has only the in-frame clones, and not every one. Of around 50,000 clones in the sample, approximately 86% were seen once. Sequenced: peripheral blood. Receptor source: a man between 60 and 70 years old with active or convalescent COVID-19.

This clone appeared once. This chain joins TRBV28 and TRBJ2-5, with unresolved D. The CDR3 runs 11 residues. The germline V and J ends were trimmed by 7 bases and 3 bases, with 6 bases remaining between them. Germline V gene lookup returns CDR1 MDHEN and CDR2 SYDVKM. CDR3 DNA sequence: TGTGCCAGCAAGGCGGAAGAGACCCAGTACTTC. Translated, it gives CASKAEETQYF.

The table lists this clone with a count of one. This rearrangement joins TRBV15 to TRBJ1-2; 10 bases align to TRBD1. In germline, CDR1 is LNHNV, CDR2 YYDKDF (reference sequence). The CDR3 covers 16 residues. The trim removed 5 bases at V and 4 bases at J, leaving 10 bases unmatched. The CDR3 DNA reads TGTGCCACCAGCCCGTTCGACAGGGGGCGAGGCTATGGCTACACCTTC. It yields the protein CATSPFDRGRGYGYTF.

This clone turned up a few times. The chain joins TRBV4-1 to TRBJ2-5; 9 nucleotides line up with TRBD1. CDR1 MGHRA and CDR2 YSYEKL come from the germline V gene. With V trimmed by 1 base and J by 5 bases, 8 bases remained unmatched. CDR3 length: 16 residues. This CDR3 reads CASSQGRDRVGETQYF. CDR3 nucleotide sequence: TGCGCCAGCAGCCAAGGGCGGGACAGGGTGGGGGAGACCCAGTACTTC.

The DNA of the CDR3 is TGCAGCGTCATTGGACTAGCGGGGGCCCAGGGCACAGATACGCAGTATTTT. As protein: CSVIGLAGAQGTDTQYF. V usage is TRBV29-1 and J usage is TRBJ2-3, with 13 bases aligning to TRBD2. Trimming removed 6 bases from V and 1 base from J; junction bases left unmatched: 10. Germline CDR1 is SQVTM and CDR2 is ANQGSEA. The CDR3 has 17 amino acids.

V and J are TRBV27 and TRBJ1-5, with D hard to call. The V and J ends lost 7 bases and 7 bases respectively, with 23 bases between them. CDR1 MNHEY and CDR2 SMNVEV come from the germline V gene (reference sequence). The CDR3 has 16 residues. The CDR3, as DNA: TGTGCCAGCAAGCCTCACATGGGCACCGTTGGCCAGCCCCAGCATTTT. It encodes CASKPHMGTVGQPQHF.

The CDR3 reads CASSFSGDRREKLFF. In DNA form, the CDR3 reads TGTGCCAGCAGCTTCTCAGGGGATAGGAGGGAAAAACTGTTTTTT. V gene TRBV7-2 combines with J gene TRBJ1-4, with D perhaps matching TRBD1 (6 bases). This CDR3 has 15 residues. Trimming pared 3 bases from V and 8 bases from J, leaving 16 bases between. Germline V gene lookup returns CDR1 SGHTA and CDR2 FQGNSA.

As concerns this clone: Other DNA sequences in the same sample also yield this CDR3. CDR3 loop: CASSPQTGDTEAFF. In DNA form, the CDR3 reads TGTGCCAGCTCACCACAAACAGGGGACACTGAAGCTTTCTTT. The rearrangement uses TRBV18 and TRBJ1-1; 7 nucleotides agree with TRBD1. The V segment lost 1 base and the J segment 3 bases; nucleotides outside the gene matches: 2. The CDR3 covers 14 residues. CDR1 is KGHSH, CDR2 LQKENI, per germline.